The 22 T cell receptor beta chains in this list originate from one sample, sequenced in a study of T cell responses to AZD1222 COVID-19 vaccine. Some clones are missing from TCRdb's copy, which holds only in-frame ones; the method was immunoSEQ multiplex PCR. This table has roughly 70,000 clones, about 85% appearing once. Sequences were derived from peripheral blood, sampled 28 days after the second AZD1222 dose. These receptors originate from an adult who received the AZD1222 COVID-19 vaccine.

A single count supports this clone. This chain links TRBV30 with TRBJ2-6; D is possibly TRBD2 (5 bases). The CDR3 is 14 residues long. The ends were cut back, 4 bases at V and 2 bases at J, with 9 bases in the middle. Per the germline V gene, CDR1 is GTSNPN and CDR2 is SVGIG (reference sequence). In DNA form, the CDR3 reads TGTGCCTGGAAGCCGGGGACTGGGGCCAACGTCCTGACTTTC. It encodes CAWKPGTGANVLTF.

V and J are TRBV30 and TRBJ2-1; 7 nucleotides agree with TRBD2. Germline CDR1 is GTSNPN and CDR2 is SVGIG (reference sequence). The CDR3 is 12 amino acids. V lost 4 bases, J lost 4 bases, and 1 base stayed unmatched. The CDR3 region has the DNA TGTGCCTGGACTAGCGGTTACAATGAGCAGTTCTTC. This codes for CAWTSGYNEQFF.

This chain connects TRBV5-4 to TRBJ2-3, with 10 bases matching TRBD2. The CDR3 spans 15 residues. With V trimmed by 3 bases and J by 1 base, 2 bases remained unmatched. Germline V lookup: CDR1 SGHNT, CDR2 YYREEE (reference sequence). The CDR3 here is CASSSGTSGTDTQYF. DNA for the CDR3: TGTGCCAGCAGCTCGGGGACTAGCGGCACAGATACGCAGTATTTT. Full variable domain (rest looked up from reference TRBV5-4 and TRBJ2-3): ETGVTQSPTHLIKTRGQQVTLRCSSQSGHNTVSWYQQALGQGPQFIFQYYREEENGRGNFPPRFSGLQFPNYSSELNVNALELDDSALYLCASSSGTSGTDTQYFGPGTRLTVL.

This clone was observed once. This chain links TRBV5-1 with TRBJ1-1; no clear D gene. V was pared by 4 bases and J by 5 bases, with 15 bases between. The length of the CDR3 is 14 residues. Germline lookup yields CDR1 SGHRS and CDR2 YFSETQ. The CDR3 loop is CASSLSPGYTEAFF. CDR3 bases: TGCGCCAGCAGCCTTTCCCCGGGGTATACTGAAGCTTTCTTT.

This rearrangement joins TRBV7-3 to TRBJ1-2; 9 nucleotides line up with TRBD1. The CDR3 has 14 amino acids. The V gene's germline CDR1 is SGHTA and CDR2 FQGTGA. V shed 5 bases, J shed 5 bases, and the junction held 6 bases outside the gene matches. CDR3 nucleotides: TGTGCCAGCAGCGTGGGACAGGGCGTTTATGGCTACACCTTC. As protein: CASSVGQGVYGYTF.

The V gene is TRBV5-1, the J gene TRBJ1-6; 7 nucleotides match TRBD1. CDR3 length: 13 amino acids. Germline lookup yields CDR1 SGHRS and CDR2 YFSETQ. V lost 4 bases and J lost 7; bases outside the gene matches: 2. CDR3 protein: CASSRQGNSPLHF. Here the CDR3 DNA reads TGCGCCAGCAGCCGACAGGGCAATTCACCCCTCCACTTT.

The rearrangement links TRBV5-1 to TRBJ2-1, with TRBD2 as a possible D gene (5 bases). Trimming left V 4 bases short and J 8 bases short, with 22 bases between. This CDR3 comprises 16 residues. Germline values: CDR1 SGHRS, CDR2 YFSETQ. The CDR3 coding sequence is TGCGCCAGCAGCAGAGGGCCAGAGGTAGTTTCCCATGAGCAGTTCTTC. As protein: CASSRGPEVVSHEQFF.

V is TRBV6-4 and J is TRBJ2-3, with D possibly matching TRBD1 (6 bases). V was trimmed by 2 bases and J by 4 bases, leaving 7 bases between them. Germline assignment: CDR1 MRHNA and CDR2 SNTAGT. CDR3 length: 13 amino acids. CDR3 DNA: TGTGCCAGCAGTGACAACAGGGCAGATACGCAGTATTTT. As protein: CASSDNRADTQYF.

This chain joins TRBV30 and TRBJ2-7; D not resolved. CDR3 length equals 13 residues. With 0 bases removed from V and 1 base from J, the gap between germline ends came to 7 bases. Per germline, CDR1 GTSNPN and CDR2 SVGIG (reference sequence). The CDR3 region has the DNA TGTGCCTGGAGTGTATCAGTGTCCTACGAGCAGTACTTC. This codes for CAWSVSVSYEQYF.

The rearrangement links TRBV19 to TRBJ1-1; no reliable D call. Germline V CDR1 and CDR2: LNHDA, SQIVND (reference sequence). V shed 6 bases and J shed 0 bases, with 5 bases lying between them. The CDR3 has 12 amino acids. CDR3 in amino acids: CASSVLNTEAFF. The CDR3 nucleotides read TGTGCCAGTAGCGTATTGAACACTGAAGCTTTCTTT.

The V call is TRBV19, the J call TRBJ2-7; no clear D gene. The germline V gene has CDR1 LNHDA and CDR2 SQIVND (reference sequence). V lost 8 bases to trimming and J lost 13 bases, with 18 bases between them. The CDR3 is 11 amino acids. CDR3 bases: TGTGCCAGTGGCACACTAAGCGCGCAATACTTC. It translates to CASGTLSAQYF.

Regarding this clone: Other DNA sequences of this sample code for an identical CDR3. V and J are TRBV7-2 and TRBJ1-5, with unresolved D. The CDR3 has 13 amino acids. Trimming pared 2 bases from V and 1 base from J, leaving 3 bases between. Germline CDR1 and CDR2: SGHTA and FQGNSA. CDR3 bases: TGTGCCAGCAGCTTAACAAGCAATCAGCCCCAGCATTTT. Its protein is CASSLTSNQPQHF.

The V and J genes are TRBV14 and TRBJ1-4, with D unclear. CDR1 is SGHDN, CDR2 FVKESK, per germline. This CDR3 contains 17 residues. V was pared by 1 base and J by 3 bases, with 15 bases between. The CDR3, as DNA: TGTGCCAGCAGCCAAGGCCTGTTTTCGAGGGCTAATGAAAAACTGTTTTTT. Its translation is CASSQGLFSRANEKLFF.

V and J are TRBV4-2 and TRBJ1-5; TRBD1 is a possible D gene (6 bases). The CDR3 totals 14 residues. Germline V gives CDR1 LGHNA, CDR2 YNFKEQ. Trimming pared 0 bases from V and 6 bases from J, leaving 9 bases between. The CDR3 DNA follows: TGTGCCAGCAGCCAAGAAAGGGGGACTCAGCCCCAGCATTTT. Translated, it gives CASSQERGTQPQHF.

The rearrangement links TRBV6-2 or TRBV6-3 to TRBJ1-2, with no clear D. The CDR3 spans 15 residues. V dropped 0 bases and J dropped 8 bases, with 16 bases sitting between them. The germline V gene encodes CDR1 MNHEY and CDR2 SVGEGT. For the CDR3, the DNA is TGTGCCAGCAGTTACTCGTTCGACCGTATCTACGGCTACACCTTC. This codes for CASSYSFDRIYGYTF.

The genes are TRBV12-3 or TRBV12-4 and TRBJ2-7, with D maybe TRBD1 (6 bases). The length of the CDR3 is 12 residues. Trimming took off 7 bases at V and 6 bases at J, with 13 bases between the two ends. CDR3 DNA sequence: TGTGCCAGCACTGGTCAGGGGTTCGAGCAGTACTTC. It specifies CASTGQGFEQYF.

The rearrangement links TRBV6-5 to TRBJ2-7, with 7 nucleotides matching TRBD1. V trimming: 2 bases; J trimming: 5 bases; junction bases outside the gene matches: 6. The CDR3 has 14 amino acids. Germline V CDR1 and CDR2: MNHEY, SVGAGI. DNA for the CDR3: TGTGCCAGCAGTTACGAGAGACAGGGCCACGAGCAGTACTTC. It encodes CASSYERQGHEQYF.

This clone has ten or more counts. J is TRBJ1-6 and V is TRBV9; no clear D gene. The CDR3 is 17 residues long. The V end was cut by 4 bases, the J end by 8 bases, with 22 bases between. The germline gives CDR1 SGDLS, CDR2 YYNGEE. CDR3 sequence (DNA): TGTGCCAGCAGCTCCACGCCCGCAGTTTACGGGGATTCACCCCTCCACTTT. It yields the protein CASSSTPAVYGDSPLHF. The whole variable domain, filled in from reference TRBV9 and TRBJ1-6, reads DSGVTQTPKHLITATGQRVTLRCSPRSGDLSVYWYQQSLDQGLQFLIQYYNGEERAKGNILERFSAQQFPDLHSELNLSSLELGDSALYFCASSSTPAVYGDSPLHFGNGTRLTVT.

This chain connects TRBV7-9 to TRBJ2-7; D is undetermined. V was trimmed by 1 base and J by 4 bases, leaving 8 bases between them. The CDR3 is made up of 13 amino acids. The germline CDR1 and CDR2 sequences are SEHNR and FQNEAQ (reference sequence). CDR3 residues: CASSLGSEYEQYF. CDR3 DNA: TGTGCCAGCAGCTTAGGTTCGGAATACGAGCAGTACTTC. The whole variable domain, remainder taken from reference TRBV7-9 and TRBJ2-7, is DTGVSQNPRHKITKRGQNVTFRCDPISEHNRLYWYRQTLGQGPEFLTYFQNEAQLEKSRLLSDRFSAERPKGSFSTLEIQRTEQGDSAMYLCASSLGSEYEQYFGPGTRLTVT.

This chain uses TRBV6-6 with TRBJ2-1; no clear D. Germline-derived CDR1 and CDR2 are MNHNY and SVGAGI (reference sequence). The V end was cut by 6 bases, the J end by 0 bases, with 12 bases between. The CDR3 sequence is 15 residues long. Here the CDR3 reads CASRAYTTSYNEQFF. The DNA of the CDR3 is TGTGCCAGCAGGGCGTATACGACCTCCTACAATGAGCAGTTCTTC.

This clone is a singleton in its sample. This chain joins TRBV9 and TRBJ1-3, with 8 bases identical to TRBD1. Germline V gene data show CDR1 as SGDLS and CDR2 as YYNGEE. This CDR3 is 17 amino acids long. After removal of 4 bases from V and 0 bases from J, the junction contained 9 bases not matched to a gene. The CDR3 loop reads CASSSWTGSSSGNTIYF. CDR3 nucleotide sequence: TGTGCCAGCAGCTCCTGGACAGGGTCGAGCTCTGGAAACACCATATATTTT.

This clone was detected only once. The rearrangement uses TRBV25-1 and TRBJ1-2; D is uncertain. The CDR3 covers 12 residues. Germline V gene sequence: CDR1 MGHDK, CDR2 SYGVNS. Trimming cost V 5 bases and J 7 bases, with 11 bases left between them. The CDR3 nucleotides are TGTGCCAGCAGTCCGGGGATTACTGGCTACACCTTC. Encoded protein: CASSPGITGYTF.